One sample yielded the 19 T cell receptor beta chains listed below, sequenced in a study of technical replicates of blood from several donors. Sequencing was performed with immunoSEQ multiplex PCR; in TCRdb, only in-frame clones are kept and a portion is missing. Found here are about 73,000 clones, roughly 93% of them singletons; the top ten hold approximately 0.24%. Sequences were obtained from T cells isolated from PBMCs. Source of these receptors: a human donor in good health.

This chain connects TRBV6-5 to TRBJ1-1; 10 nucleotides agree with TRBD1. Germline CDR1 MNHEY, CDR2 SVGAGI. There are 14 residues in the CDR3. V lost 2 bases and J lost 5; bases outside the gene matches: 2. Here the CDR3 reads CASSYRDRGTEAFF. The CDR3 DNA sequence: TGTGCCAGCAGTTACAGGGACAGGGGAACTGAAGCTTTCTTT.

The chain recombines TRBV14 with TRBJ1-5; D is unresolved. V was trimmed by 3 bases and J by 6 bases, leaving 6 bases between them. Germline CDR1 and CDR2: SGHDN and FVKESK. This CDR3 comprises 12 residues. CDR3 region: CASSHGAQPQHF. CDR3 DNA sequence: TGTGCCAGCAGCCATGGAGCTCAGCCCCAGCATTTT.

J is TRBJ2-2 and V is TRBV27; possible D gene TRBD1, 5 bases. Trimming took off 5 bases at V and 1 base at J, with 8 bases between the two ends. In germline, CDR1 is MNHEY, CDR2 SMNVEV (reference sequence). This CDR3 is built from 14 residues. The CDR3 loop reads CASSPGQNTGELFF. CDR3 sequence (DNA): TGTGCCAGCAGTCCCGGACAGAACACCGGGGAGCTGTTTTTT.

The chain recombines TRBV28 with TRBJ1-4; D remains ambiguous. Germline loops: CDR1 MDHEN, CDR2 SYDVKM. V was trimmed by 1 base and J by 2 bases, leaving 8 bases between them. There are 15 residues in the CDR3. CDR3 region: CASSLFLATNEKLFF. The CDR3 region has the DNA TGTGCCAGCAGTTTATTCTTGGCTACTAATGAAAAACTGTTTTTT.

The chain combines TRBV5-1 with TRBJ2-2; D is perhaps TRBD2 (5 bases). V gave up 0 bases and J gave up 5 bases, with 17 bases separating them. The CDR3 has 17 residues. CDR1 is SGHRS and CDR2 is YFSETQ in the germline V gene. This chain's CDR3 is CASSLGPLGSGTGELFF. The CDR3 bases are TGCGCCAGCAGCTTGGGGCCCTTGGGGAGTGGAACCGGGGAGCTGTTTTTT.

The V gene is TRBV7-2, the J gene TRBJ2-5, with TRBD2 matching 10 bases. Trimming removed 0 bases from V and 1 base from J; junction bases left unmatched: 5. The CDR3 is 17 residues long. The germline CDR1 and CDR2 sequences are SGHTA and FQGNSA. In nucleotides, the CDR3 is TGTGCCAGCAGCTTAGCCCTAGCGGGAGCAGCCCAAGAGACCCAGTACTTC. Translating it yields CASSLALAGAAQETQYF.

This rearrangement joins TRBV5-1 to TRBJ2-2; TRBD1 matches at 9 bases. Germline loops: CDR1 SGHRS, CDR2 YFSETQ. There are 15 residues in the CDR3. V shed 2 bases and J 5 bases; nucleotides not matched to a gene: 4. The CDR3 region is CASSFGGQGTGELFF. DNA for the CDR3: TGCGCCAGCAGCTTTGGGGGACAGGGTACCGGGGAGCTGTTTTTT.

CDR3 amino acids: CASRSDSLGYGYTF. The CDR3, as DNA: TGTGCCAGCAGATCGGACAGTCTGGGCTATGGCTACACCTTC. This chain joins TRBV6-4 and TRBJ1-2; D possibly corresponds to TRBD1 (6 bases). The CDR3 has 14 amino acids. The germline V gene encodes CDR1 MRHNA and CDR2 SNTAGT. V dropped 6 bases and J dropped 4 bases, with 15 bases sitting between them.

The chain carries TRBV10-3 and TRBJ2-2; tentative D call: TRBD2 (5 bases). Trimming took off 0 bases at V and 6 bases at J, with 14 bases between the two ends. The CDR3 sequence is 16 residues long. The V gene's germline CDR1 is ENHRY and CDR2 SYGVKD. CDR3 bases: TGTGCCATCAGTGAGTCTTTGGGTGGAGGCGCCGGGGAGCTGTTTTTT. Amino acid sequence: CAISESLGGGAGELFF.

The CDR3 region is CASSLQETQYF. CDR3 DNA sequence: TGTGCCAGCAGCCTTCAAGAGACCCAGTACTTC. The V and J genes are TRBV7-2 and TRBJ2-5, with D unclear. Per the germline V gene, CDR1 is SGHTA and CDR2 is FQGNSA. CDR3 length: 11 amino acids. Between the trimmed V and J ends, which lost 5 bases and 2 bases, there was a span of 3 bases.

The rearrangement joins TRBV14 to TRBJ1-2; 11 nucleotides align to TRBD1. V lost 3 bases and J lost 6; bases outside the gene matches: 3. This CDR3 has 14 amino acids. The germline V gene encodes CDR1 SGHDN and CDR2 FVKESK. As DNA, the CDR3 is TGTGCCAGCAGCCACCGGGACAGGGGGGATGGCTACACCTTC. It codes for CASSHRDRGDGYTF. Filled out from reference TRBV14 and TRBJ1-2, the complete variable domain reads EAGVTQFPSHSVIEKGQTVTLRCDPISGHDNLYWYRRVMGKEIKFLLHFVKESKQDESGMPNNRFLAERTGGTYSTLKVQPAELEDSGVYFCASSHRDRGDGYTFGSGTRLTVV.

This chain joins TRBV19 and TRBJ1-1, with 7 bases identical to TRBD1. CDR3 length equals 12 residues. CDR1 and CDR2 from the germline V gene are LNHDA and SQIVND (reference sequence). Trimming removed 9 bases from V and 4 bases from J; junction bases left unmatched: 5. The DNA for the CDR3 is TGTGCCAGCAGACAGGGCGGCACTGAAGCTTTCTTT. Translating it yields CASRQGGTEAFF.

CDR3 DNA sequence: TGTGCCAGCAGCTCAATCACGGGATACTACACCTTC. Translating it yields CASSSITGYYTF. V usage is TRBV5-4 and J usage is TRBJ1-2; D remains unclear. This CDR3 comprises 12 residues. Per the germline V gene, CDR1 is SGHNT and CDR2 is YYREEE (reference sequence). With 3 bases removed from V and 10 bases from J, the gap between germline ends came to 13 bases.

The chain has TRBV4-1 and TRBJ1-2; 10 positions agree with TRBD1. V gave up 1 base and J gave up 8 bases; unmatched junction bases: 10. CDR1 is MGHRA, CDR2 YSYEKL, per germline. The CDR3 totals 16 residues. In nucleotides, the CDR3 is TGCGCCAGCAGCCAAGGACAGGGGGCCACCACAGGCGGCTACACCTTC. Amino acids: CASSQGQGATTGGYTF.

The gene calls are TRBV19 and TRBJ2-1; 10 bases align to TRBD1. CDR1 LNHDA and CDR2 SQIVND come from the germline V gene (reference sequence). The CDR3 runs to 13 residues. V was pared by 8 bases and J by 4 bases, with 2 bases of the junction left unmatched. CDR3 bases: TGTGCCAGTCAGGGACAGGGGTACAATGAGCAGTTCTTC. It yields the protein CASQGQGYNEQFF.

For the CDR3, the DNA is TGTGCCAGCAGCCGAGGCGGGAATTCACCCCTCCACTTT. It specifies CASSRGGNSPLHF. The J gene is TRBJ1-6, the V gene TRBV27; D remains ambiguous. Trimming took off 6 bases at V and 7 bases at J, with 10 bases between the two ends. CDR1 and CDR2 (germline): MNHEY, SMNVEV (reference sequence). This CDR3 is built from 13 residues.

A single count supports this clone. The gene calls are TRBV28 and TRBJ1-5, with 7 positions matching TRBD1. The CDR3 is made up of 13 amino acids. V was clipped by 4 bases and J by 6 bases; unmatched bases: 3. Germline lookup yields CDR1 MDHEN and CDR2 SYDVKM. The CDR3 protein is CASSWTGGQPQHF. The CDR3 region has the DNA TGTGCCAGCAGTTGGACAGGAGGTCAGCCCCAGCATTTT. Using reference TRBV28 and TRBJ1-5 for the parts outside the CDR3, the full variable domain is DVKVTQSSRYLVKRTGEKVFLECVQDMDHENMFWYRQDPGLGLRLIYFSYDVKMKEKGDIPEGYSVSREKKERFSLILESASTNQTSMYLCASSWTGGQPQHFGDGTRLSIL.

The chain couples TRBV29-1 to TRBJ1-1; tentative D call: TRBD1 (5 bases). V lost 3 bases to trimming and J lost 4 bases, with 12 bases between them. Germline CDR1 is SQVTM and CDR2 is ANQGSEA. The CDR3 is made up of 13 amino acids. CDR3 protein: CSVDRAGSTEAFF. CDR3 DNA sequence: TGCAGCGTTGATCGGGCAGGGTCCACTGAAGCTTTCTTT.

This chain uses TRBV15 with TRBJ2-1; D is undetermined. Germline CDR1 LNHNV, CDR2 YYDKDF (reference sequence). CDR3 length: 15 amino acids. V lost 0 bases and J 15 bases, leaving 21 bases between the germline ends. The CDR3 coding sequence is TGTGCCACCAGCAGAGATTTAGCAGTGGCCACCTCGGGGTTCTTC. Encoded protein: CATSRDLAVATSGFF.